This T cell receptor (beta chain) was captured in a study of shared clonotypes between healthy human individuals. Findings and caveats of the study: Across subsets, estimated richness was generally greater for naive than for memory populations. Sample collection involved blood only; tissue repertoires are likely different.

About this clone itself: No antigen is known for it.

The genomic DNA of each subset was split evenly across several immunoSEQ plates. Assay: immunoSEQ multiplex PCR; the TCRdb copy retains only in-frame clones and omits some. The repertoire holds about 2,200,000 clones, with about 92% as singletons. CD8 cells classed as naive were CD45RO-negative and positively selected for CCR7, excluding terminally differentiated effector memory CD45RA+ cells. This CDR3 is 15 amino acids long. Germline values: CDR1 SEHNR, CDR2 FQNEAQ (reference sequence). V shed 5 bases and J 1 base; nucleotides not matched to a gene: 6. This chain connects TRBV7-9 to TRBJ2-5; the match to TRBD1 covers 8 bases. The sequence was obtained from a man between 18 and 29 years old in good health. Some clones in this sample may be carry-over from other donors' samples. Sequencing input: naive CD8+ T cells from PBMCs. The CDR3 reads CASSHLGTGQETQYF. CDR3 DNA: TGTGCCAGCAGCCACCTCGGGACAGGCCAAGAGACCCAGTACTTC.